These 29 T cell receptor beta chains share one sample of origin, sequenced in a study of blood T cells in healthy people across ages. A sample-barcoded 5' primer and a J-beta primer mix were used in a second PCR of about 7 to 11 cycles. TCRdb used MiXCR to reprocess the 5' RACE reads, holding one entry per CDR3 protein. The table lists hundreds of thousands of distinct CDR3 sequences, roughly 64% of them singletons. The sequenced sample was blood. The receptors come from a man aged 25 to 40 in good health.

This clonotype was detected only a few times. The chain uses TRBV20-1 and TRBJ2-3; D may be TRBD2 (5 bases). There are 15 residues in the CDR3. V lost 5 bases to trimming and J lost 2 bases, with 17 bases between them. The germline gives CDR1 DFQATT, CDR2 SNEGSKA (reference sequence). CDR3 DNA: TGCAGTGCTTTACCCGGGATATTCGACACAGATACGCAGTATTTT. Translating gives CSALPGIFDTDTQYF.

The V and J genes are TRBV7-2 and TRBJ2-7; a weak D match, TRBD1 (6 bases). The CDR3 is 14 residues long. Germline CDR1 is SGHTA and CDR2 is FQGNSA. The V gene lost 5 bases and the J gene lost 3 bases, with 14 bases spanning the gap. CDR3 loop: CASSKQTGDYEQYF. The DNA for the CDR3 is TGTGCCAGCAGCAAGCAGACAGGAGACTACGAGCAGTACTTC.

This clonotype was seen a handful of times. The chain couples TRBV2 to TRBJ1-6; D gene uncertain. Germline V gives CDR1 SNHLY, CDR2 FYNNEI. This CDR3 has 14 amino acids. Trimming pared 6 bases from V and 0 bases from J, leaving 6 bases between. The CDR3 region has the DNA TGTGCCAGCAGGGACCTCTCCTATAATTCACCCCTCCACTTT. Amino acid sequence: CASRDLSYNSPLHF.

The chain couples TRBV27 to TRBJ1-2; TRBD1 matches at 7 bases. V lost 6 bases, J lost 8 bases, and 6 bases stayed unmatched. The CDR3 extends over 12 amino acids. From germline, CDR1 is MNHEY and CDR2 SMNVEV (reference sequence). Here the CDR3 DNA reads TGTGCCAGCAGCGACAGGGTGGGGGGCTACACCTTC. Its translation: CASSDRVGGYTF.

J is TRBJ2-1 and V is TRBV6-2 or TRBV6-3; D remains unclear. The CDR3 is 12 residues long. Germline-derived CDR1 and CDR2 are MNHEY and SVGEGT. Trimming removed 6 bases from V and 5 bases from J, with 8 bases in between. The CDR3 protein is CASRTTDNEQFF. CDR3 bases: TGTGCCAGCAGAACAACAGACAATGAGCAGTTCTTC.

The rearrangement uses TRBV12-3 or TRBV12-4 and TRBJ2-1; D might be TRBD2 (6 bases). Trimming pared 6 bases from V and 9 bases from J, leaving 15 bases between. This CDR3 has 13 residues. CDR3 nucleotides: TGTGCCAGCAGCCGGGACTTTAAAATTGAGCAGTTCTTC. Translating gives CASSRDFKIEQFF.

This clonotype was counted at least ten times. The chain uses TRBV20-1 and TRBJ2-5; no firm D call. CDR1 is DFQATT and CDR2 is SNEGSKA in the germline V gene (reference sequence). The CDR3 totals 11 residues. Trimming pared 3 bases from V and 3 bases from J, leaving 5 bases between. CDR3 coding DNA: TGCAGTGCTAGCACCGAAGAGACCCAGTACTTC. It is translated as CSASTEETQYF.

On this clonotype: A read error may explain this, as a much larger clone is one base away. The chain employs TRBV6-2 or TRBV6-3 and TRBJ2-1; 12 bases are shared with TRBD2. Trimming removed 7 bases from V and 15 bases from J; junction bases left unmatched: 4. Germline values: CDR1 MNHEY, CDR2 SVGEGT. The CDR3 consists of 11 residues. CDR3 protein: CASISSGRVFF. The CDR3 DNA follows: TGTGCCAGCATCTCTAGCGGGAGGGTGTTCTTC.

The chain has TRBV7-3 and TRBJ2-3, with unresolved D. V was shortened by 6 bases and J by 3 bases, with 10 bases between the two germline ends. Germline CDR1 reads SGHTA; CDR2 reads FQGTGA. This CDR3 comprises 13 residues. The CDR3 sequence: CASSRSATDTQYF. DNA of the CDR3: TGTGCCAGCAGTCGCTCAGCGACAGATACGCAGTATTTT.

The V call is TRBV4-2, the J call TRBJ1-6; a possible D gene is TRBD1 (5 bases). Trimming took off 8 bases at V and 2 bases at J, with 10 bases between the two ends. This CDR3 comprises 14 residues. Germline V CDR1 and CDR2: LGHNA, YNFKEQ. The CDR3: CASGGDTYNSPLHF. The CDR3 nucleotides read TGTGCCAGCGGAGGGGATACCTATAATTCACCCCTCCACTTT.

Only a few counts were recorded for this clonotype. The rearrangement joins TRBV29-1 to TRBJ2-7; D is possibly TRBD1 (6 bases). The length of the CDR3 is 12 residues. CDR1 is SQVTM, CDR2 ANQGSEA, per germline. With 8 bases removed from V and 3 bases from J, the gap between germline ends came to 14 bases. This CDR3 reads CSFAQGGYEQYF. CDR3 nucleotide sequence: TGCAGCTTCGCACAGGGCGGCTACGAGCAGTACTTC.

This clonotype occurred a few times. CDR3 nucleotides: TGTGCCAGCAGCTTAGGATTTAACCCCTCCTACGAGCAGTACTTC. It codes for CASSLGFNPSYEQYF. The chain carries TRBV7-2 and TRBJ2-7; unclear D gene. CDR1 SGHTA and CDR2 FQGNSA come from the germline V gene. The CDR3 consists of 15 residues. V was cut by 1 base and J by 0 bases, with 10 bases left in between.

This CDR3 is CAREGSGELFF. The CDR3 region has the DNA TGTGCCAGAGAGGGTTCCGGGGAGCTGTTTTTT. The gene calls are TRBV7-2 and TRBJ2-2; possible D gene TRBD2, 5 bases. Germline lookup yields CDR1 SGHTA and CDR2 FQGNSA. V lost 9 bases and J 6 bases, leaving 8 bases between the germline ends. The CDR3 has 11 amino acids.

The V gene is TRBV9, the J gene TRBJ2-3; 9 nucleotides align to TRBD2. There are 17 residues in the CDR3. Germline CDR1 is SGDLS and CDR2 is YYNGEE. V was clipped by 0 bases and J by 3 bases; unmatched bases: 8. Here the CDR3 reads CASSVAENSGRTDTQYF. The CDR3 DNA follows: TGTGCCAGCAGCGTAGCCGAGAATAGCGGGAGAACAGATACGCAGTATTTT.

The V gene is TRBV12-3 or TRBV12-4, the J gene TRBJ2-5, with D perhaps matching TRBD1 or TRBD2 (5 bases each). The CDR3 spans 13 residues. V gave up 7 bases and J gave up 5 bases, with 14 bases separating them. CDR3 sequence: CASTSGGWETQYF. CDR3 in DNA: TGTGCCAGCACGTCTGGGGGATGGGAGACCCAGTACTTC.

Only a few counts were recorded for this clonotype. V usage is TRBV27 and J usage is TRBJ1-2, with D unresolved. The V gene's germline CDR1 is MNHEY and CDR2 SMNVEV (reference sequence). V lost 5 bases and J 0 bases, leaving 7 bases between the germline ends. The CDR3 contains 13 residues. In DNA form, the CDR3 reads TGTGCCAGCAGTCCGGTACCTAACTATGGCTACACCTTC. This translates into CASSPVPNYGYTF.

The genes are TRBV3-1 and TRBJ1-6, with 9 bases identical to TRBD1. CDR1 and CDR2 from the germline V gene are LGHDT and YNNKEL (reference sequence). The CDR3 has 17 residues. After removal of 0 bases from V and 6 bases from J, the junction contained 6 bases not matched to a gene. The DNA of the CDR3 is TGTGCCAGCAGCCAAGAAATAACAGGGGGCATTAATTCACCCCTCCACTTT. It specifies CASSQEITGGINSPLHF.

The chain has TRBV7-9 and TRBJ2-5; TRBD2 matches 7 bases. The ends lost 5 bases at V and 3 bases at J; junction bases unmatched: 12. The CDR3 is 16 amino acids. Germline V lookup: CDR1 SEHNR, CDR2 FQNEAQ (reference sequence). CDR3 region: CASSQRGGTGKETQYF. CDR3 in DNA: TGTGCCAGCAGCCAGCGGGGTGGAACCGGAAAAGAGACCCAGTACTTC.

The CDR3 spells CASSLGANYYGYTF. As DNA, the CDR3 is TGTGCCAGCAGTTTAGGGGCTAACTACTATGGCTACACCTTC. The chain couples TRBV12-3 or TRBV12-4 to TRBJ1-2; D ambiguous. V lost 1 base to trimming and J lost 3 bases, with 9 bases between them. This CDR3 has 14 residues.

J is TRBJ1-2 and V is TRBV5-5; tentative D call: TRBD1 (5 bases). The CDR3 runs to 17 residues. Germline loops: CDR1 SGHKS, CDR2 YYEKEE (reference sequence). Trimming removed 3 bases from V and 5 bases from J, with 23 bases in between. The CDR3 here is CASSSWKGPGYAYGYTF. Written as DNA, the CDR3 is TGTGCCAGCAGCTCGTGGAAGGGACCGGGCTACGCGTATGGCTACACCTTC.

This clonotype was found many times. The V gene is TRBV9, the J gene TRBJ1-1, with D uncertain. This CDR3 is 13 amino acids long. V lost 0 bases, J lost 5 bases, and 8 bases lay in between. The germline gives CDR1 SGDLS, CDR2 YYNGEE. The DNA for the CDR3 is TGTGCCAGCAGCGTAGGACGGTTTACTGAAGCTTTCTTT. This gives the protein CASSVGRFTEAFF.

This clonotype showed up many times. The genes are TRBV7-2 and TRBJ2-5; D may match TRBD1 or TRBD2 (5 bases each). V dropped 5 bases and J dropped 3 bases, with 10 bases sitting between them. CDR1 and CDR2 (germline): SGHTA, FQGNSA. The CDR3 consists of 13 residues. CDR3 DNA sequence: TGTGCCAGCAGCGGGGGTTGGGAAGAGACCCAGTACTTC. This sequence encodes CASSGGWEETQYF.

Comment on this clonotype: One end of the junction fails to match germline, which may point to a read error. The rearrangement links TRBV7-2 to TRBJ2-1; 13 nucleotides agree with TRBD2. CDR1 and CDR2 (germline): SGHTA, FQGNSA. The CDR3 has 16 amino acids. In DNA form, the CDR3 reads TGTGTCAGCAGCTTAGTCGGACTAGCGGGAGACGGTGAGCAGTTCTTC. It yields the protein CVSSLVGLAGDGEQFF.

The genes are TRBV10-1 and TRBJ2-5; the D gene is possibly TRBD1 (6 bases). V was pared by 8 bases and J by 2 bases, with 15 bases between. Germline V gene data show CDR1 as WNHNN and CDR2 as SYGVQD (reference sequence). This CDR3 has 14 amino acids. CDR3 sequence: CASSEGGSQETQYF. The CDR3 DNA reads as TGCGCCAGCTCGGAAGGGGGATCGCAAGAGACCCAGTACTTC.

In regard to this clonotype: One junction end does not reproduce the germline sequence, and a read error may be involved. The rearrangement joins TRBV20-1 to TRBJ2-4; 12 bases match TRBD2. Judging by the DNA end, TRBJ2-7 fits better; the J call may be wrong. The CDR3 contains 15 residues. CDR1 and CDR2 (germline): DFQATT, SNEGSKA (reference sequence). The CDR3 DNA sequence: TGCAGTACTAGAGGAGGACTAGCGGGACTATCCGAGCAGTACTTC. It encodes CSTRGGLAGLSEQYF.

The chain recombines TRBV30 with TRBJ2-7, with TRBD1 as a possible D gene (5 bases). The DNA end is a closer match to TRBJ2-5, so the J assignment may be wrong. Germline V gene lookup returns CDR1 GTSNPN and CDR2 SVGIG (reference sequence). This CDR3 spans 14 amino acids. The CDR3 loop is CAWNPGPHQETQYF. CDR3 bases: TGTGCCTGGAACCCAGGGCCCCACCAAGAGACCCAGTACTTC.

The rearrangement links TRBV3-1 to TRBJ2-2, with 9 bases aligning to TRBD1. Germline-derived CDR1 and CDR2 are LGHDT and YNNKEL (reference sequence). The V segment lost 4 bases and the J segment 5 bases; nucleotides outside the gene matches: 5. The CDR3 runs to 15 residues. The CDR3 sequence: CASSPTGQGTGELFF. CDR3 bases: TGTGCCAGCAGCCCGACGGGACAGGGTACCGGGGAGCTGTTTTTT.

V and J are TRBV3-1 and TRBJ1-1, with TRBD1 matching 11 bases. Germline V lookup: CDR1 LGHDT, CDR2 YNNKEL (reference sequence). The CDR3 length is 14 residues. The trim removed 5 bases at V and 5 bases at J, leaving 4 bases unmatched. The CDR3 nucleotides read TGTGCCAGCAGCAAAGGGACAGGGGGGACTGAAGCTTTCTTT. Amino acid sequence: CASSKGTGGTEAFF.

J is TRBJ2-7 and V is TRBV20-1, with D possibly TRBD2 on 6 matching bases. The V and J ends lost 5 bases and 1 base respectively, with 15 bases between them. CDR1 and CDR2 (germline): DFQATT, SNEGSKA (reference sequence). The CDR3 is made up of 14 amino acids. CDR3 in DNA: TGCAGTGCTCCTCAGCGGGCATCATCCTACGAGCAGTACTTC. The encoded protein is CSAPQRASSYEQYF.